The 32 T cell receptor beta chains below were found in one sample sequenced in a study of cytomegalovirus exposure and HLA in healthy donors. The PCR made use of 60 Vbeta and 13 Jbeta primers. Generated by immunoSEQ multiplex PCR, the TCRdb table keeps only in-frame clones and is missing some. The table records around 200,000 clones, less than 90% of them present only once. Sequenced material: PBMCs. The receptor source for this set is a man in his fifties in good health and CMV-seronegative.

The chain combines TRBV5-1 with TRBJ2-3, with TRBD1 matching over 9 bases. Per the germline V gene, CDR1 is SGHRS and CDR2 is YFSETQ. V was clipped by 6 bases and J by 4 bases; unmatched bases: 9. The CDR3 covers 15 residues. CDR3 protein: CASTLLGQGSDTQYF. CDR3 in DNA: TGCGCCAGCACCCTGCTGGGACAGGGCTCAGATACGCAGTATTTT.

There are a few counts of this clone. This CDR3 reads CASRAGTAWTGELFF. CDR3 DNA sequence: TGTGCCAGCAGGGCCGGGACAGCATGGACCGGGGAGCTGTTTTTT. The chain is built from TRBV5-8 and TRBJ2-2, with 7 positions matching TRBD1. The germline V gene has CDR1 SGHTS and CDR2 YDEGEE. The J segment lost 5 bases and the V segment lost 5 bases, leaving 9 bases of the junction unmatched. CDR3 length: 15 amino acids.

J is TRBJ2-1 and V is TRBV28; 8 bases map to TRBD2. The V segment lost 7 bases and the J segment 6 bases; nucleotides outside the gene matches: 8. The CDR3 length is 14 residues. CDR1 MDHEN and CDR2 SYDVKM come from the germline V gene. The CDR3 nucleotides read TGTGCCAGCATAGGGGCTAGCGGGCGCAATGAGCAGTTCTTC. Protein product: CASIGASGRNEQFF.

The chain has TRBV27 and TRBJ2-7; 7 bases fit TRBD1. The CDR3 sequence is 15 residues long. The germline gives CDR1 MNHEY, CDR2 SMNVEV (reference sequence). V lost 2 bases and J lost 5; bases outside the gene matches: 9. The CDR3, as DNA: TGTGCCAGCAGTTTACGCGACAGGGTCGGCGACGAGCAGTACTTC. Encoded protein: CASSLRDRVGDEQYF.

The V gene is TRBV6-4, the J gene TRBJ2-3; TRBD1 aligns across 9 bases. CDR3 length: 16 residues. CDR1 is MRHNA and CDR2 is SNTAGT in the germline V gene. V lost 3 bases, J lost 0 bases, and 4 bases stayed unmatched. In nucleotides, the CDR3 is TGTGCCAGCAGTGAATCCGGGACAGGGAGCACAGATACGCAGTATTTT. Protein: CASSESGTGSTDTQYF.

V gene TRBV10-3 combines with J gene TRBJ2-7; 11 bases line up with TRBD1. Germline lookup yields CDR1 ENHRY and CDR2 SYGVKD. CDR3 length: 16 residues. V was clipped by 4 bases and J by 6 bases; unmatched bases: 11. CDR3 residues: CAISGGRDRGSREQYF. For the CDR3, the DNA is TGTGCCATCAGTGGGGGGCGGGACAGGGGGTCACGCGAGCAGTACTTC.

This chain links TRBV19 with TRBJ2-5; tentatively, D is TRBD1 (6 bases). The J call is in doubt because the DNA end fits TRBJ2-7 better. There are 14 residues in the CDR3. Germline loops: CDR1 LNHDA, CDR2 SQIVND (reference sequence). The CDR3 region is CASRNGRGPYEQYF. In nucleotides, the CDR3 is TGTGCCAGTAGGAATGGCAGGGGCCCCTACGAGCAGTACTTC.

This clone has a handful of counts. V gene TRBV27 combines with J gene TRBJ1-2; 7 bases match TRBD1. The trim removed 3 bases at V and 4 bases at J, leaving 5 bases unmatched. This CDR3 is built from 14 residues. Germline CDR1 reads MNHEY; CDR2 reads SMNVEV (reference sequence). CDR3 sequence reads: CASSFDREAYGYTF. The CDR3, as DNA: TGTGCCAGCAGTTTCGACAGGGAAGCCTATGGCTACACCTTC.

This chain joins TRBV6-5 and TRBJ1-6; 7 bases are shared with TRBD1. From germline, CDR1 is MNHEY and CDR2 SVGAGI. V was clipped by 6 bases and J by 6 bases; unmatched bases: 2. CDR3 length: 13 amino acids. The CDR3 region is CASRDRPNSPLHF. The CDR3 DNA sequence: TGTGCCAGCAGGGACAGGCCTAATTCACCCCTCCACTTT.

This chain joins TRBV30 and TRBJ2-3; 8 bases are a match to TRBD1. The CDR3 covers 16 residues. Trimming removed 5 bases from V and 3 bases from J; junction bases left unmatched: 13. Germline V gene lookup returns CDR1 GTSNPN and CDR2 SVGIG (reference sequence). The CDR3 here is CAWANQGAPSTDTQYF. DNA for the CDR3: TGTGCCTGGGCTAACCAGGGGGCGCCTAGTACAGATACGCAGTATTTT.

This clone was observed a single time. This sequence joins TRBV5-1 and TRBJ2-1; TRBD2 might be the D (6 bases). V was trimmed by 0 bases and J by 3 bases, leaving 13 bases between them. Germline CDR1 SGHRS, CDR2 YFSETQ. The CDR3 length is 16 residues. Written as DNA, the CDR3 is TGCGCCAGCAGCTTGGCGGCTAGCGCAAACTACAATGAGCAGTTCTTC. It codes for CASSLAASANYNEQFF.

The chain employs TRBV19 and TRBJ2-1; a weak D match, TRBD2 (5 bases). The CDR3 is 16 amino acids. V lost 0 bases, J lost 1 base, and 10 bases lay in between. Germline CDR1 is LNHDA and CDR2 is SQIVND (reference sequence). The DNA of the CDR3 is TGTGCCAGTAGTATAGATCCTGCGGGTTCCTACAATGAGCAGTTCTTC. Protein product: CASSIDPAGSYNEQFF.

The gene calls are TRBV19 and TRBJ2-3; 8 bases are shared with TRBD1. Losses at the gene ends were 5 bases for V and 1 base for J; bases not matched to a gene: 5. The CDR3 spans 15 residues. Germline loops: CDR1 LNHDA, CDR2 SQIVND (reference sequence). In nucleotides, the CDR3 is TGTGCCAGTAGTGACCCGGGACAGGGCACAGATACGCAGTATTTT. Its protein is CASSDPGQGTDTQYF.

This chain uses TRBV18 with TRBJ2-5, with D maybe TRBD1 (5 bases). This CDR3 is built from 16 residues. Trimming removed 3 bases at V and 1 base at J, with 15 bases between. Germline V gene lookup returns CDR1 KGHSH and CDR2 LQKENI. The DNA for the CDR3 is TGTGCCAGCTCACCCAGGGTTGATGGGGCCCAAGAGACCCAGTACTTC. Its translation is CASSPRVDGAQETQYF.

The rearrangement uses TRBV7-2 and TRBJ2-7; TRBD2 is a possible D gene (5 bases). Deletions cut 4 bases from V and 3 bases from J, with 10 bases between. There are 13 residues in the CDR3. The germline gives CDR1 SGHTA, CDR2 FQGNSA. CDR3 amino acids: CASSYGLNYEQYF. The CDR3 coding sequence is TGTGCCAGCAGCTATGGACTTAACTACGAGCAGTACTTC.

Here the CDR3 DNA reads TGCGCCAGCAGCCAAGGAGCGGGAAGGGATGATACGCAGTATTTT. It translates to CASSQGAGRDDTQYF. The chain carries TRBV4-1 and TRBJ2-3, with 7 nucleotides matching TRBD2. The germline V gene has CDR1 MGHRA and CDR2 YSYEKL. CDR3 length: 15 residues. V dropped 1 base and J dropped 6; count of bases not matched to a gene: 7.

This rearrangement joins TRBV6-4 to TRBJ1-2; D is perhaps TRBD1 (5 bases). The CDR3 is 10 amino acids. V dropped 9 bases and J dropped 8 bases, with 10 bases sitting between them. Per the germline V gene, CDR1 is MRHNA and CDR2 is SNTAGT. The CDR3 sequence is CARQVSGYTF. Written as DNA, the CDR3 is TGTGCCAGACAGGTCAGCGGCTACACCTTC.

The chain couples TRBV14 to TRBJ2-7; TRBD2 agrees at 7 bases. V lost 2 bases to trimming and J lost 4 bases; unmatched junction nucleotides: 8. The CDR3 contains 15 residues. Germline CDR1 SGHDN, CDR2 FVKESK. CDR3 protein: CASSQNWTRIYEQYF. The CDR3 DNA is TGTGCCAGCAGCCAAAATTGGACTAGAATATACGAGCAGTACTTC.

V usage is TRBV6-4 and J usage is TRBJ2-7; 7 nucleotides align to TRBD2. J lost 6 bases, V lost 5 bases, and 13 bases had no gene match. Germline CDR1 and CDR2: MRHNA and SNTAGT. The CDR3 loop spans 15 amino acids. DNA of the CDR3: TGTGCCAGCAGTCCCCATGCGGGACGCGGGGGCGAGCAGTACTTC. Encoded protein: CASSPHAGRGGEQYF.

The chain uses TRBV19 and TRBJ1-5; perhaps TRBD1 as D (6 bases). CDR1 is LNHDA and CDR2 is SQIVND in the germline V gene (reference sequence). The length of the CDR3 is 13 residues. V was trimmed by 1 base and J by 5 bases, leaving 6 bases between them. The CDR3 loop is CASSIAGDQPQHF. The CDR3 region has the DNA TGTGCCAGTAGTATAGCAGGGGATCAGCCCCAGCATTTT.

This clone came up a few times. The J gene is TRBJ2-5, the V gene TRBV5-8; 7 bases are shared with TRBD1. The junction had 3 bases not matched to a gene; V was cut back by 2 bases and J by 2 bases. The germline V gene has CDR1 SGHTS and CDR2 YDEGEE. The CDR3 runs 14 residues. In nucleotides, the CDR3 is TGTGCCAGCAGCTTAAGGACAGGACAAGAGACCCAGTACTTC. The encoded protein is CASSLRTGQETQYF.

CDR3 DNA sequence: TGTGCCAGCTCACCTTTGGACAGGGCCGAGCAGTACTTC. Its protein is CASSPLDRAEQYF. V usage is TRBV18 and J usage is TRBJ2-7; 8 bases map to TRBD1. CDR3 length equals 13 residues. The germline V gene encodes CDR1 KGHSH and CDR2 LQKENI. Trimming at V came to 3 bases and at J to 6 bases, leaving 4 bases not matched to a gene.

The chain combines TRBV27 with TRBJ2-5; 8 positions agree with TRBD1. V trimming: 5 bases; J trimming: 2 bases; junction bases outside the gene matches: 10. Germline V gives CDR1 MNHEY, CDR2 SMNVEV (reference sequence). The CDR3 totals 16 residues. DNA for the CDR3: TGTGCCAGCAGTCCCGGGACAGGTGGGGGGCAAGAGACCCAGTACTTC. This translates into CASSPGTGGGQETQYF.

This chain joins TRBV7-8 and TRBJ1-4; 8 nucleotides agree with TRBD1. CDR1 is SGHVS, CDR2 FQNEAQ, per germline. This CDR3 comprises 16 residues. V trimming: 6 bases; J trimming: 8 bases; junction bases outside the gene matches: 14. The CDR3 loop reads CASSSLSGGKGEKLFF. Here the CDR3 DNA reads TGTGCCAGCAGTTCATTATCAGGGGGCAAGGGGGAAAAACTGTTTTTT. Based on the CDR3 plus reference TRBV7-8 and TRBJ1-4, the full variable domain is GAGVSQSPRYKVAKRGQDVALRCDPISGHVSLFWYQQALGQGPEFLTYFQNEAQLDKSGLPSDRFFAERPEGSVSTLKIQRTQQEDSAVYLCASSSLSGGKGEKLFFGSGTQLSVL.

V gene TRBV11-3 combines with J gene TRBJ2-1, with 12 bases identical to TRBD2. CDR1 is SGHNT and CDR2 is YENEEA in the germline V gene. This CDR3 is built from 15 residues. The V segment lost 6 bases and the J segment 5 bases; nucleotides outside the gene matches: 5. The CDR3 protein is CASRSSGRGDNEQFF. CDR3 sequence (DNA): TGTGCCAGCAGGTCTAGCGGGAGGGGTGACAATGAGCAGTTCTTC.

This clone was observed once. The chain is built from TRBV7-2 and TRBJ2-2; D is possibly TRBD1 (6 bases). Trimming cost V 1 base and J 5 bases, with 20 bases left between them. The germline gives CDR1 SGHTA, CDR2 FQGNSA. This CDR3 region has 18 residues. The CDR3 DNA reads TGTGCCAGCAGCTTAGGTTTGCCCGGGGTTACAGGGACCGGGGAGCTGTTTTTT. This codes for CASSLGLPGVTGTGELFF. Filled out from reference TRBV7-2 and TRBJ2-2, the complete variable domain reads GAGVSQSPSNKVTEKGKDVELRCDPISGHTALYWYRQSLGQGLEFLIYFQGNSAPDKSGLPSDRFSAERTGGSVSTLTIQRTQQEDSAVYLCASSLGLPGVTGTGELFFGEGSRLTVL.

The V and J genes are TRBV7-9 and TRBJ1-5, with D perhaps matching TRBD1 (5 bases). Germline V gives CDR1 SEHNR, CDR2 FQNEAQ (reference sequence). The ends were cut back, 1 base at V and 7 bases at J, with 11 bases in the middle. This CDR3 comprises 14 residues. The CDR3 is CASSLGGVYQPQHF. CDR3 DNA: TGTGCCAGCAGCTTAGGGGGGGTGTACCAGCCCCAGCATTTT.

This chain joins TRBV6-1 and TRBJ2-1; TRBD2 matches at 8 bases. CDR3 length: 14 residues. CDR1 MNHNS and CDR2 SASEGT come from the germline V gene. The junction had 6 bases not matched to a gene; V was cut back by 3 bases and J by 8 bases. CDR3 loop: CASSDVSGGYEQFF. CDR3 DNA: TGTGCCAGCAGTGATGTAAGCGGGGGATATGAGCAGTTCTTC.

The gene calls are TRBV30 and TRBJ2-5; a weak D match, TRBD2 (6 bases). The CDR3 length is 14 residues. Per germline, CDR1 GTSNPN and CDR2 SVGIG (reference sequence). Trimming shortened V by 3 bases and J by 4 bases, and 15 bases separated the two germline ends. CDR3 coding DNA: TGTGCCTGGAGGAAAGTGGGGGGAGTAGAGACCCAGTACTTC. Its protein is CAWRKVGGVETQYF.

The gene calls are TRBV7-9 and TRBJ2-3, with D possibly TRBD2 on 5 matching bases. Germline assignment: CDR1 SEHNR and CDR2 FQNEAQ (reference sequence). This CDR3 has 14 residues. V lost 5 bases to trimming and J lost 4 bases, with 13 bases between them. CDR3 region: CASSPTRKADTQYF. The CDR3 DNA reads as TGTGCCAGCAGCCCTACTAGAAAGGCAGATACGCAGTATTTT.

This chain uses TRBV11-2 with TRBJ1-1; D may be TRBD1 (6 bases). The CDR3 contains 13 residues. Between the trimmed V and J ends, which lost 3 bases and 10 bases, there was a span of 15 bases. Germline CDR1 and CDR2: SGHAT and FQNNGV. The CDR3 is CASSFKQGMVAFF. The CDR3 nucleotides read TGTGCCAGCAGCTTTAAACAGGGAATGGTAGCTTTCTTT.

This clone has only one observation. V usage is TRBV29-1 and J usage is TRBJ2-7; D may be TRBD1 (5 bases). The ends were cut back, 7 bases at V and 7 bases at J, with 20 bases in the middle. This CDR3 spans 13 amino acids. The germline V gene has CDR1 SQVTM and CDR2 ANQGSEA. The DNA of the CDR3 is TGCAGCGCCGTCGGTCAAGGGGCTTGGGAGCAGTACTTC. Translation: CSAVGQGAWEQYF.